These 9 T cell receptor beta chains came from one sample sequenced in a study of blood T cell repertoires in COVID-19. Produced via immunoSEQ multiplex PCR; TCRdb's table is partial and in-frame only. The table has over 150,000 clones, roughly 87% seen once. The specimen sequenced was PBMCs or T cells enriched from blood (not recorded which). The origin of the receptors is a woman in her thirties who had recovered from COVID-19.

The chain uses TRBV9 and TRBJ2-7; weak D call: TRBD2 (6 bases). Germline lookup yields CDR1 SGDLS and CDR2 YYNGEE. The CDR3 loop spans 15 amino acids. Trimming removed 4 bases at V and 1 base at J, with 15 bases between. The DNA for the CDR3 is TGTGCCAGCAGCATACGACCGGGACTGTCCTACGAGCAGTACTTC. Translation gives CASSIRPGLSYEQYF.

The chain couples TRBV7-9 to TRBJ1-1; D remains ambiguous. CDR1 is SEHNR and CDR2 is FQNEAQ in the germline V gene (reference sequence). This CDR3 is 14 amino acids long. Trimming removed 5 bases from V and 1 base from J, with 11 bases in between. The CDR3 protein is CASSGSTRNTEAFF. CDR3 bases: TGTGCCAGCAGCGGATCGACAAGGAACACTGAAGCTTTCTTT.

This clone came up a few times. Other DNA sequences of this sample code for an identical CDR3. The V call is TRBV5-4, the J call TRBJ1-2, with D possibly matching TRBD1 (5 bases). Germline V gene lookup returns CDR1 SGHNT and CDR2 YYREEE (reference sequence). There are 13 residues in the CDR3. V was pared by 5 bases and J by 2 bases, with 10 bases between. For the CDR3, the DNA is TGTGCCAGCAGTCCCCCAGGGAACTATGGCTACACCTTC. This codes for CASSPPGNYGYTF.

The V and J genes are TRBV3-1 (or the pseudogene TRBV3-2) and TRBJ1-1; D is ambiguous. Germline V gene data show CDR1 as LGHDT and CDR2 as YNNKEL (reference sequence). This CDR3 comprises 14 residues. V was pared by 2 bases and J by 5 bases, with 12 bases between. CDR3 nucleotides: TGTGCCAGCAGCCAACTGGGCCGCCTAACTGAAGCTTTCTTT. Its protein is CASSQLGRLTEAFF.

CDR3 region: CASGPGYSTEAFF. The CDR3 region has the DNA TGTGCCAGCGGACCAGGGTATTCCACTGAAGCTTTCTTT. This chain connects TRBV25-1 to TRBJ1-1, with a possible D match to TRBD1 (5 bases). The V end lost 8 bases, the J end lost 4 bases, and 14 bases lay between the germline ends. CDR1 MGHDK and CDR2 SYGVNS come from the germline V gene. The CDR3 runs to 13 residues. Combining the CDR3 with reference TRBV25-1 and TRBJ1-1 gives the whole variable domain EADIYQTPRYLVIGTGKKITLECSQTMGHDKMYWYQQDPGMELHLIHYSYGVNSTEKGDLSSESTVSRIRTEHFPLTLESARPSHTSQYLCASGPGYSTEAFFGQGTRLTVV.

This clone showed up just a few times. The chain is built from TRBV7-9 and TRBJ2-7; 8 bases agree with TRBD2. CDR1 is SEHNR, CDR2 FQNEAQ, per germline (reference sequence). The J segment lost 0 bases and the V segment lost 4 bases, leaving 5 bases of the junction unmatched. There are 15 residues in the CDR3. The CDR3 nucleotides are TGTGCCAGCAGCTCACAAGCGGGAGACTCCTACGAGCAGTACTTC. This sequence encodes CASSSQAGDSYEQYF.

In nucleotides, the CDR3 is TGTGCCAGCAGTTATCTAGACAGGGTCACCGGGGAGCTGTTTTTT. Amino acid sequence: CASSYLDRVTGELFF. The J gene is TRBJ2-2, the V gene TRBV6-5, with 7 bases that match TRBD1. Germline V CDR1 and CDR2: MNHEY, SVGAGI. This CDR3 region has 15 residues. J gave up 4 bases and V 3 bases, and 5 bases lay outside the gene matches.

Details on this clone: Other DNA sequences from this sample encode an identical CDR3 as well. The J gene is TRBJ1-5, the V gene TRBV7-2, with D uncertain. This CDR3 is built from 14 residues. The V and J ends lost 0 bases and 6 bases respectively, with 9 bases between them. CDR1 and CDR2 (germline): SGHTA, FQGNSA. The CDR3 DNA reads TGTGCCAGCAGCTTAGCGACGGGTCCTCAGCCCCAGCATTTT. It codes for CASSLATGPQPQHF. Looking up the rest from reference TRBV7-2 and TRBJ1-5 gives the full variable domain: GAGVSQSPSNKVTEKGKDVELRCDPISGHTALYWYRQSLGQGLEFLIYFQGNSAPDKSGLPSDRFSAERTGGSVSTLTIQRTQQEDSAVYLCASSLATGPQPQHFGDGTRLSIL.

The V gene is TRBV5-1, the J gene TRBJ1-4, with 7 nucleotides matching TRBD1. The CDR3 contains 15 residues. The trim removed 3 bases at V and 3 bases at J, leaving 5 bases unmatched. CDR1 and CDR2 (germline): SGHRS, YFSETQ. The CDR3: CASSSGQASNEKLFF. CDR3 DNA sequence: TGCGCCAGCAGCTCCGGACAGGCCTCTAATGAAAAACTGTTTTTT.